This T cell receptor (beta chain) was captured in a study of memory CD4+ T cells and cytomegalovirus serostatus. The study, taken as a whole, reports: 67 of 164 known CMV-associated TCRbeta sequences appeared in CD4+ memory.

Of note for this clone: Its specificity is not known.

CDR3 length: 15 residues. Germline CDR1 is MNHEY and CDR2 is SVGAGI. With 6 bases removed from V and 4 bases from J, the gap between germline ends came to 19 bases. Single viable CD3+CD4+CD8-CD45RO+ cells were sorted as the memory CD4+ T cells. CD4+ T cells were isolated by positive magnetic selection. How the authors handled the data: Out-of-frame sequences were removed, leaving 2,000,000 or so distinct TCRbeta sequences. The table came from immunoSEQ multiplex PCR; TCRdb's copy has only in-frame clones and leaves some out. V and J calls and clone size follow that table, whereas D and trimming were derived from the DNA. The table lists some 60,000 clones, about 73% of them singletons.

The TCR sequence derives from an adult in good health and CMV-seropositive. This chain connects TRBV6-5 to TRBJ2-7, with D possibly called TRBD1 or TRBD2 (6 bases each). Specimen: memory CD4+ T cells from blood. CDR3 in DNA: TGTGCCAGCAGAAACGGGGGCTTCTTGGATTACGAGCAGTACTTC. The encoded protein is CASRNGGFLDYEQYF.